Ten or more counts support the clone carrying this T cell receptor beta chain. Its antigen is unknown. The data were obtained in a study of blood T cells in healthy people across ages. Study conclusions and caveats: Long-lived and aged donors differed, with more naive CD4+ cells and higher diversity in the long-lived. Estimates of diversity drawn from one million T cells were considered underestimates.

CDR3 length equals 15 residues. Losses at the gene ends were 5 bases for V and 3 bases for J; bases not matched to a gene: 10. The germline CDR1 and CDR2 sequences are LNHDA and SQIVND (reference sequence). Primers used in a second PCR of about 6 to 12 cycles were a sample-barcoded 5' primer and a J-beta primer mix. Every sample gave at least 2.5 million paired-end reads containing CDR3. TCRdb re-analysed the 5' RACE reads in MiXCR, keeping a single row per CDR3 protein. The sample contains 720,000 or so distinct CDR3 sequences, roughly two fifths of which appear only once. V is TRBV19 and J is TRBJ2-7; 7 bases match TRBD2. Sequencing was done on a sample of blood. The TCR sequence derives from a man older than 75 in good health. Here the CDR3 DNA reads TGTGCCAGTAGTGGACTGACTAGCTACGACTACGAGCAGTACTTC. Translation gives CASSGLTSYDYEQYF. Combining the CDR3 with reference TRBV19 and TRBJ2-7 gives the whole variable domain DGGITQSPKYLFRKEGQNVTLSCEQNLNHDAMYWYRQDPGQGLRLIYYSQIVNDFQKGDIAEGYSVSREKKESFPLTVTSAQKNPTAFYLCASSGLTSYDYEQYFGPGTRLTVT.